This TCR beta chain comes out of a study of tumor and adjacent non-tumor tissue in lung cancer. Study-level background: Patients were aged roughly 30 to 76, some 10 men and about five women, stage I to III.

This sample's RNA came from whole unsorted tissue. Germline lookup yields CDR1 LGHNA and CDR2 YNFKEQ. The CDR3 spans 15 residues, counting both ends. Three rounds of nested PCR, following a modified ARM-PCR protocol, produced the TCRbeta library. TCRdb passed the multiplex PCR reads through MiXCR, listing each CDR3 protein once. The sample lists about 120,000 distinct CDR3 sequences; 66% were seen once. As for this clonotype: Its specificity is not known. No conserved phenylalanine or tryptophan ends this CDR3, so it is likely a read error. The DNA is left out, because the CDR3 cannot be placed on it with certainty; the CDR3 is given as TCRdb lists it.

Study observations and caveats: Compared with tumor, normal lung showed significantly lower TCR diversity.

The sequence was obtained from a man under 40 with non-small cell lung cancer. The source material was lung tumor tissue. The rearrangement links TRBV4-2 to TRBJ2-1; the D call TRBD1 from the table was never checked on the DNA. CDR3 region: CASSQGQGPYNEQLL.